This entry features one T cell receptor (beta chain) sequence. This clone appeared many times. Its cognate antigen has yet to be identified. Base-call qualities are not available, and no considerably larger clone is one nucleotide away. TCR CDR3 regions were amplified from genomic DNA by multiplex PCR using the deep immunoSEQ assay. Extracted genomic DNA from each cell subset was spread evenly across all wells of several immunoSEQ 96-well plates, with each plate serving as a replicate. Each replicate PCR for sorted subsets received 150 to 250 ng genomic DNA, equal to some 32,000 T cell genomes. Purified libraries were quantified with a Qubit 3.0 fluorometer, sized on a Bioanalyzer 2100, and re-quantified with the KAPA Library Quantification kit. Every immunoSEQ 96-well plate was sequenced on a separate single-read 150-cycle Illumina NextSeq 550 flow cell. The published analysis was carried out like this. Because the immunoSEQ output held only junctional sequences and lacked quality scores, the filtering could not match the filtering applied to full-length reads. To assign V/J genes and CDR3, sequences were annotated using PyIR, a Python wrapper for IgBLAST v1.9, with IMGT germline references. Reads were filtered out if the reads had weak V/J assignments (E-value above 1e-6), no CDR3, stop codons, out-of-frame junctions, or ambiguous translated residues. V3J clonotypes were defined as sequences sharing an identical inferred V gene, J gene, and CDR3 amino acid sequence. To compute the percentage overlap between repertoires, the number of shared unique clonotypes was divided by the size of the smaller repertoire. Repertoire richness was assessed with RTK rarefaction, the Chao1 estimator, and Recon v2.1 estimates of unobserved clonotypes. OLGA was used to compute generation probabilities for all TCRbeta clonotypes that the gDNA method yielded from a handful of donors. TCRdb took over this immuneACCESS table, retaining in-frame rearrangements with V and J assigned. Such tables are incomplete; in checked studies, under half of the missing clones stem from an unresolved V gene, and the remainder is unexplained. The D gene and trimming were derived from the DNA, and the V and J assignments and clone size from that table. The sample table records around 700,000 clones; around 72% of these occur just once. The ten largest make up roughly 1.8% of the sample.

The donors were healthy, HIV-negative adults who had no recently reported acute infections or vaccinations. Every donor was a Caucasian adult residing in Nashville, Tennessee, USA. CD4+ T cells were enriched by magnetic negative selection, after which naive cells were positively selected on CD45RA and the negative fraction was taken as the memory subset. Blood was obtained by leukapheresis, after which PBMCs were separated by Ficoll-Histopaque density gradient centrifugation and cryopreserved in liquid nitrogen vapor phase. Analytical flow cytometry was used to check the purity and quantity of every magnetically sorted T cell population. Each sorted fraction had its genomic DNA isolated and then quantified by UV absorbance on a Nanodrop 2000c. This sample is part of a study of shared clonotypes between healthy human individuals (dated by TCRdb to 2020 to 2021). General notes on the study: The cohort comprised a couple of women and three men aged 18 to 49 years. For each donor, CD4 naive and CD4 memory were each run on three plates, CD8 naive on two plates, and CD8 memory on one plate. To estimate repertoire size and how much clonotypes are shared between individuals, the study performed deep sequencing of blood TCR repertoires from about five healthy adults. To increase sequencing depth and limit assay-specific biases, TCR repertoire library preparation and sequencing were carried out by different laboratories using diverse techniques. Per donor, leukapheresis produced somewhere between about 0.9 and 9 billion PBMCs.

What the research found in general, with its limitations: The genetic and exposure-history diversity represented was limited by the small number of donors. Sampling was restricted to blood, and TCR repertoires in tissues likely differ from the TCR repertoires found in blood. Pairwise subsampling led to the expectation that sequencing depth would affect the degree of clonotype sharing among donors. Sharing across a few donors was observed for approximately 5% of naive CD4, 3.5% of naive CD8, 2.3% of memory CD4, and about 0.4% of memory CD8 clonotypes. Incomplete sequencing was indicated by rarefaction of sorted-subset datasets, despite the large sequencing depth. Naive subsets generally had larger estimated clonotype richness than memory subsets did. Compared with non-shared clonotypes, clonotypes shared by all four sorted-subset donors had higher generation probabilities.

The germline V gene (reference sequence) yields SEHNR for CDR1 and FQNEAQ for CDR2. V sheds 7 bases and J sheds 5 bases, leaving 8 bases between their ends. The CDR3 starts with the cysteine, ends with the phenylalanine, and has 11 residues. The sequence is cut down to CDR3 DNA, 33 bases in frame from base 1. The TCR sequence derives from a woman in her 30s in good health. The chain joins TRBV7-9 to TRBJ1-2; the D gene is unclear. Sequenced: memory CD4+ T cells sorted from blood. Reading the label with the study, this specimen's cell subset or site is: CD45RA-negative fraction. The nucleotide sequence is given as TGTGCCAGCACCCCGGGGTATGGCTACACCTTC. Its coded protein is CASTPGYGYTF.